The rows below give T cell receptor beta chains drawn from one sample of a study of cytomegalovirus exposure and HLA in healthy donors. Sequencing used immunoSEQ multiplex PCR; TCRdb keeps in-frame clones, though not all of them. The table lists roughly 120,000 clones. Sequencing input: PBMCs. The receptors derive from a man younger than 35 in good health and CMV-seronegative. Each CDR3 is given without its conserved first and last residue. D genes are given only for firm matches.

>TRBJ2-1|TRBV5-5|NA
ASSLYNNEQF
>TRBJ1-2|TRBV9|TRBD1
ASSVQQGNYGYT
>TRBJ2-1|TRBV7-3|TRBD2
ASSLTLAGAYNEQF
>TRBJ2-4|TRBV5-4|NA
ASSLALGNIQY
>TRBJ1-1|TRBV6-5|NA
ASSYGSRNTEAF
>TRBJ2-1|TRBV18|TRBD1
ASSPQTGGAYNEQF
>TRBJ2-7|TRBV2|TRBD1
ASSQQGANYEQY
>TRBJ2-2|TRBV6-1|TRBD2
ASSLAGKNTGELF
>TRBJ1-1|TRBV4-1|TRBD1
ASSQAGGPLGAF
>TRBJ1-2|TRBV29-1|NA
SARQSSYGYT
>TRBJ2-7|TRBV7-9|TRBD1
ASSLRETGATYEQY
>TRBJ1-2|TRBV29-1|NA
SVEAGEGQLDGYT
>TRBJ1-5|TRBV6-1|NA
ASRPPGGNQPQH
>TRBJ2-1|TRBV10-3|NA
AISDGREQF
>TRBJ2-3|TRBV27|NA
ASSLGARTDTQY
>TRBJ2-3|TRBV30|TRBD2
AWSASLAGAILGTDTQY
>TRBJ1-3|TRBV30|NA
AWSPPPGPSSGNTIY
>TRBJ1-5|TRBV6-1|NA
ASSTGPRGNQPQH
>TRBJ2-3|TRBV5-1|TRBD1
ASSLGLGDSLDTQY
>TRBJ2-3|TRBV2|TRBD2
ASTPGLASAQY
>TRBJ2-7|TRBV5-1|TRBD2
ASSWELAGGAEQY
>TRBJ2-7|TRBV10-2|TRBD1
ASTSLTGTDNEQY
>TRBJ2-7|TRBV7-3|TRBD1
ASSPRGGPYEQY
>TRBJ1-5|TRBV15|NA
ATSNTRGQPQH
>TRBJ2-1|TRBV6-1|TRBD2
ASSELAGGNEQF
>TRBJ2-3|TRBV7-6|NA
ASSLLGRGGGTDTQY
>TRBJ1-3|TRBV18|TRBD1
ASSPRQGQGNTIY
>NA|TRBV2|TRBD1
ASSGTGHEQY
>TRBJ1-1|TRBV2|NA
ASSTGRGGEAF
>TRBJ2-7|TRBV19|NA
ASSKMGVQGYEQY
>TRBJ1-1|TRBV5-1|NA
ASSLERGLRSTDTEAF
>TRBJ2-3|TRBV5-6|NA
ASSLGGIDTQY
>TRBJ2-3|TRBV5-4|TRBD2
ASSLPFRTSGESTDTQY
>TRBJ2-5|TRBV10-3|NA
AISGGRGQETQY
>TRBJ1-5|TRBV28|NA
ASSFAVIQPQH
>TRBJ1-2|TRBV19|NA
ASSIEDIYGYT
>TRBJ1-2|TRBV9|NA
ASSSQGFYGYT
>TRBJ1-1|TRBV5-1|NA
ASSYDRNTEAF
>TRBJ2-1|TRBV7-8|NA
ASKGLGSRHEQF
>TRBJ2-1|TRBV12-2|NA
ASRPISAPTSGSSYNEQF
>TRBJ2-1|TRBV5-1|NA
ASSLVGETGRNEQF
>TRBJ1-6|TRBV7-3|NA
ASSPGGVSPLH
>TRBJ1-1|TRBV6-5|NA
ASSYDRGQNTEAF
>TRBJ1-2|TRBV6-5|NA
ASSYSGPPGGGYT
>TRBJ1-1|TRBV9|NA
ASSVTAGTANTEAF
>TRBJ1-5|TRBV6-5|TRBD1
ASRDRAGQPQH
>TRBJ1-1|TRBV2|NA
ASTHHGPSTEAF
>TRBJ2-1|TRBV5-8|NA
ASSLSVYNEQF
>TRBJ2-3|TRBV5-4|NA
ASSLAPTGTDTQY
>TRBJ1-2|TRBV10-1|NA
ASSPRETGGYT
>TRBJ1-1|TRBV6-6|TRBD1
ASRGQMNTEAF